This TCR beta chain was profiled in a study of PD-1 blockade in classical Hodgkin lymphoma. Study results and caveats: Diversity in CD4+ TCRs, unlike that measured in CD8+ TCRs, had risen significantly by C4D1. Reported findings placed baseline TCR diversity lower in newly diagnosed patients (compared with healthy donors). Why repertoires differed is undefined; disease activity or prior therapy possibly contributed. Whoever responded completely had baseline diversity much like that seen in newly diagnosed patients.

The protocol was immunoSEQ multiplex PCR, while the TCRdb copy is restricted to in-frame clones and leaves out a portion. The top ten hold about 8.9% of the sample, which has tens of thousands of clones, more than 70% seen once. Every patient relapsed after autologous stem cell transplantation, and brentuximab vedotin exposure varied. Worth noting for this clone: Its antigen is not identified.

V lost 4 bases and J lost 7, with 7 bases in between. The CDR3 extends over 11 amino acids. CDR1 and CDR2 from the germline V gene are MGHDK and SYGVNS. J is TRBJ1-1 and V is TRBV25-1; D gene ambiguous. This sample comprised peripheral blood mononuclear cells (PBMCs), obtained at baseline. This receptor was taken from a human donor with classical Hodgkin lymphoma. CDR3 DNA: TGTGCCAGCAGTGGACATTATGAAGCTTTCTTT. Its protein is CASSGHYEAFF.